This record looks at one T cell receptor beta chain sequence and its context. Its antigen remains unidentified. Base qualities are not provided; no much larger clone lies one nucleotide away. There are 12 amino acids in the CDR3, from cysteine to phenylalanine inclusive. Here the CDR3 DNA is all that survives: 36 bases in frame from base 1. V and J lose 1 base and 8 bases, and a span of 9 bases separates them. The germline V gene gives CDR1 as SGHVS and CDR2 as FNYEAQ. The data were taken from a study of cytomegalovirus exposure and HLA in healthy donors (TCRdb year 2017). At the level of the whole study: In an earlier analysis of several hundred of the donors, around 290 Gb of sequence data and 117 million unique TCR beta sequences from about 190 million T cells were reported. About 300 gigabases of sequencing data and approximately 80 million unique TCR sequences were included in an early release covering 550 to 800 HLA-typed donors. Of the roughly 400 genotyped donors, about 80% fell in the genetic ancestry cluster associated with self-reported Caucasian donors. The study aimed to test whether cataloging public T cell receptors could reveal signatures of past pathogen exposure. The T cell repertoires of 550 to 850 subjects were profiled by immunosequencing and related to cytomegalovirus serostatus. Along with the roughly 670-subject first cohort, a separate validation cohort of approximately 110 different subjects was used. To predict cytomegalovirus infection status, the study brought together high-throughput TCR immunosequencing, statistical association of individual TCRs with disease status, and machine learning. A later analysis re-examined previously published TCR beta repertoires from over 500 donors and added high-resolution HLA genotyping to investigate patterns of TCR occurrence. Rather than drawing on any new phenotypic data, the later analysis identified candidate immune exposures from TCR beta sequences and the way those sequences occurred across donors. An earlier analysis of 587 of the donors used high-throughput TCR beta sequencing to judge whether each TCR beta V gene segment behaved as functional or pseudogenic. Donor age, sex, ethnicity and CMV serostatus were compiled alongside the repertoire data. In a later genetic analysis, genome-wide SNP genotypes for about 65% of the roughly 700 donors were used, and that subset was treated as a discovery cohort. All discovery cohort repertoires had been generated on a single sequencing platform. HLA typing included class I and class II loci at four-digit resolution. The number of typed donors differed by locus: about 620-640 for A, B, C, DRB1 and DQB1; approximately 530 for DQA1; 606 for DPA1; and about 470 for DPB1. Roughly 5 DR-DQ haplotypes were handled as single units for association and clustering, since linkage in the cohort was strong. On average, about 240,000 unique TCR beta nucleotide sequences were sequenced per donor among 398 genotyped donors of the cohort, with about 17% of those sequences being non-productive. Points the paper makes about the study in general: At a false discovery rate of 0.05, a later analysis linked 15,000 to 20,000 TCR beta sequences to specific HLA alleles. V-gene and J-gene trimming of TCR beta chains was associated with a missense DCLRE1C variant in a later genetic analysis, and the association was replicated in an independent cohort. CMV serostatus was the only immune exposure information available for the cohort. The cohort was sequenced for TCR beta chains only, and without alpha or paired-chain data the features that could be detected were limited. HLA typing was unavailable for some donors at each locus, so association tests used only the typed subset. In a later analysis, HLA-associated TCR beta chains showed more clonal expansion and lower generation probabilities than non-associated chains that were equally common. A further reported finding was that TCR beta sequences accurately predicted the HLA-A and HLA-B alleles for most subjects in the first cohort. According to a later analysis, most CMV-associated TCR beta chains appeared to be HLA-restricted, and the HLA associations seemed to be driven largely by CMV exposure. A later analysis reported that several top co-occurrence clusters appeared linked to parvovirus B19, influenza, CMV and Epstein-Barr virus. Strong co-occurrence of HLA alleles, especially DR and DQ, made assigning TCR associations to individual alleles difficult. The presence/absence analyses assumed that sequencing depth was roughly uniform across donors, and that assumption may not be true. According to a later genetic analysis, donors in an Asian-associated ancestry cluster had fewer N-insertions in productive TCRs than the approximately 710-donor mean. The 87-base-pair reads could not distinguish some IMGT-functional V segments, including TRBV6-2 and TRBV6-3, so those segments were excluded. Correlated functional status among segregating V segments might be attributable to linkage disequilibrium, but an unknown experimental factor could not be ruled out. Cytomegalovirus status was reported to be diagnosed by the classifier with high specificity and sensitivity in both the original and validation cohorts. The authors suggested that the approach could potentially be generalized to other disease states and immunological phenotypes. Most TCR sequences were seen in very few donors, while some public TCRs were found in many individuals. A cluster of highly shared sequence variants was judged likely to represent a technical artifact of the sequencing pipeline. Because counts were too low, about 18 rarely observed V segments, including chromosome 9 orphons, were left out of the earlier analysis of over 550 of the donors. In an earlier analysis of some 500 of the donors, most TCR beta V segments appeared in productive rearrangements about 87% or about 30% of the time, broadly matching IMGT annotations. In vitro tests confirmed that a few of the cytomegalovirus-associated TCR beta chains recognize cytomegalovirus antigens. In a later analysis, the rate of TCR association differed among HLA loci, with DRB1 alleles having the most associated TCRs and HLA-C alleles having the fewest. A total of some 180 TCR beta chains were listed by the study as associated with cytomegalovirus.

In total, roughly 670 healthy bone marrow donors made up the cohort. At the time of sampling, every cohort member was nominally healthy, though immune exposures that went unrecorded were likely present. The donor tested CMV seropositive, placing the donor among the approximately 310 seropositive members of the cohort. Each donor provided a peripheral blood sample, and peripheral blood mononuclear cells were used for TCR beta sequencing. Genomic DNA was extracted from the blood cell samples with the Qiagen DNeasy Blood Extraction Kit. The library was prepared using the immunoSEQ multiplex PCR assay. For the multiplex PCR, a mixture combining 60 forward primers for TCR Vbeta segments and 13 reverse primers for TCR Jbeta segments was used. Amplification of the CDR3 region of rearranged TCR beta genes was performed with a multiplex PCR assay on genomic DNA. Amplified TCR beta libraries were sequenced as 87-base-pair reads on the Illumina HiSeq System. Turning to the authors' computational methods: Across the 600 to 700 repertoires, a later analysis counted about 81 million unique TCR beta chains, roughly 11 million of which were shared by at least two donors. To remove PCR and sequencing errors, raw reads were error-corrected and collapsed into unique sequences using a nearest-neighbor algorithm that merged closely related sequences. V, D and J gene segments were assigned by aligning CDR3 sequences to IMGT reference sequences. Each retained sequence needed at least a six-nucleotide match to both a V gene segment and a J gene segment. Rearrangements were called productive when the CDR3 lacked stop codons and stayed in frame with V and J; all others were non-productive. Following IMGT convention, CDR3 was defined as the stretch from the second conserved V-encoded cysteine up to the conserved J-encoded phenylalanine. In an earlier analysis of more than 550 of the donors, sequences lacking an unambiguous match to a single V gene segment were excluded. An earlier analysis of 500 to 700 of the donors classified V segments as functional when productive rearrangements were above 56.7% and as segregating when the standard deviation between donors was above 5%. A statistical classification framework was built for diagnosing cytomegalovirus status from the catalog of TCR beta chain sequences. In a later analysis, TCR nucleotide sequences were compared against IMGT/GENE-DB human TR gene sequences so that V and J genes could be assigned. In a later analysis, CDR3 sequences and most-parsimonious VDJ recombination scenarios were assigned using the TCRdist pipeline. In a later analysis, each TCR beta chain was defined by its CDR3 amino acid sequence together with its V-gene family, and reads without a unique V-gene family were excluded. In a later analysis, 450 to 600 highly shared, low-generation-probability nucleotide sequences were removed to address suspected cross-contamination and a sequencing artifact. For each public chain, a later analysis derived a clonal expansion index from normalized ranks of inferred template counts within each repertoire. A later analysis computed generation probabilities with a VDJ recombination model fitted to out-of-frame rearrangements, and checked the results against IGoR. Hypergeometric tests were used in a later analysis to score TCR-TCR, TCR-HLA and TCR-CMV co-occurrence, with a repertoire-size bias correction applied to the TCR pairs. A later analysis estimated false discovery rates by permuting HLA or CMV assignments 20 times. In a later analysis, co-occurring TCRs were grouped with DBSCAN, and TCRdist sequence similarity was added when clustering was performed within HLA-allele-positive subsets. Co-occurrence clustering excluded repertoires with fewer than 30,000 or more than 120,000 public chains, plus five with anomalous nucleotide sharing. The clones in this table, taken by TCRdb from immuneACCESS, are in-frame only. Not every clone is retained; where verified, under half of the shortfall comes from an unresolved V gene, and the cause of the rest is unknown. V and J calls and clone size are given by that table; D and trimming were obtained from the DNA. The table for this sample lists some 150,000 clones; roughly 78% of them were counted only once. The ten largest account for roughly 3.4% of the sample.

Sequencing was carried out using PBMCs. This receptor was identified in a man younger than 35 in good health and CMV-seropositive. The rearranged chain carries TRBV7-6 and TRBJ2-7; tentative D gene TRBD1, with 6 bases matching. The nucleotides are TGTGCCAGCAGCTTAGAAGGGGGTAAGCAGTACTTC. This gives the protein CASSLEGGKQYF.